A single sample gave rise to the 11 T cell receptor beta chains below, sequenced in a study of blood T cell repertoires in COVID-19. Produced via immunoSEQ multiplex PCR; TCRdb's table is partial and in-frame only. The table has 150,000 or so clones, around 83% seen once; the top ten hold about 7%. The sample was peripheral blood. Receptors originate from a man aged 50 to 60 with active or convalescent COVID-19.

This rearrangement joins TRBV5-6 to TRBJ1-4; 8 bases align to TRBD1. Per the germline V gene, CDR1 is SGHDT and CDR2 is YYEEEE. The CDR3 is made up of 18 amino acids. The J segment lost 3 bases and the V segment lost 3 bases, leaving 13 bases of the junction unmatched. In DNA, the CDR3 is TGTGCCAGCAGCTCCCGGCAGGGGGCATCTTCGGCTAATGAAAAACTGTTTTTT. Translation: CASSSRQGASSANEKLFF.

The rearrangement uses TRBV7-3 and TRBJ2-1, with 9 bases matching TRBD1. The CDR3 covers 14 residues. Germline assignment: CDR1 SGHTA and CDR2 FQGTGA. V shed 2 bases and J 7 bases; nucleotides not matched to a gene: 3. The CDR3, as DNA: TGTGCCAGCAGCTTAGGGACAGGGAGGAATGAGCAGTTCTTC. Translating it yields CASSLGTGRNEQFF. Full variable domain (remainder filled in from reference TRBV7-3 and TRBJ2-1): GAGVSQTPSNKVTEKGKYVELRCDPISGHTALYWYRQSLGQGPEFLIYFQGTGAADDSGLPNDRFFAVRPEGSVSTLKIQRTERGDSAVYLCASSLGTGRNEQFFGPGTRLTVL.

The chain carries TRBV4-1 and TRBJ1-3; TRBD1 matches 9 bases. The CDR3 sequence is 17 residues long. Germline V CDR1 and CDR2: MGHRA, YSYEKL. V was clipped by 4 bases and J by 4 bases; unmatched bases: 11. CDR3 nucleotides: TGCGCCAGCAGCCCGATGGACAGGGGAAATAGGGGAAACACCATATATTTT. Translation gives CASSPMDRGNRGNTIYF.

This clone has more than one count but fewer than ten. The rearrangement uses TRBV5-1 and TRBJ2-7, with 12 bases aligning to TRBD1. The V segment lost 0 bases and the J segment 6 bases; nucleotides outside the gene matches: 7. Germline loops: CDR1 SGHRS, CDR2 YFSETQ. This CDR3 region has 16 residues. The DNA of the CDR3 is TGCGCCAGCAGCTTGGCCCGGGGACAGGGGGCCGGCGAGCAGTACTTC. It yields the protein CASSLARGQGAGEQYF.

V usage is TRBV18 and J usage is TRBJ1-1; tentative D call: TRBD1 (5 bases). The CDR3 is 11 residues long. Trimming cost V 6 bases and J 8 bases, with 10 bases left between them. The V gene's germline CDR1 is KGHSH and CDR2 LQKENI. In DNA, the CDR3 is TGTGCCAGCTCCGAGGACATCGAAGCTTTCTTT. This codes for CASSEDIEAFF.

This clone was counted once. Other DNA sequences in the sample encode the same CDR3. The CDR3 DNA sequence: TGTGCCAGCAGTTTGGACAGAAACTATGGCTACACCTTC. Protein product: CASSLDRNYGYTF. The rearrangement links TRBV12-3 or TRBV12-4 to TRBJ1-2, with TRBD1 as a possible D gene (6 bases). The ends were cut back, 3 bases at V and 2 bases at J, with 7 bases in the middle. The CDR3 loop spans 13 amino acids.

This rearrangement joins TRBV3-1 (or the pseudogene TRBV3-2) to TRBJ1-6; D remains ambiguous. Trimming cost V 0 bases and J 0 bases, with 12 bases left between them. Germline lookup yields CDR1 LGHDT and CDR2 YNNKEL (reference sequence). The CDR3 totals 18 residues. In DNA, the CDR3 is TGTGCCAGCAGCCAAGATTACGGCAGACTCTCCTATAATTCACCCCTCCACTTT. Its translation is CASSQDYGRLSYNSPLHF.

The chain couples TRBV6-6 to TRBJ1-6; D is possibly TRBD1 (6 bases). CDR1 and CDR2 from the germline V gene are MNHNY and SVGAGI (reference sequence). CDR3 length: 16 amino acids. V was clipped by 5 bases and J by 8 bases, with 19 bases between them. The CDR3 reads CASSSIPGGRDSPLHF. The CDR3 DNA sequence: TGTGCCAGCAGTAGCATCCCGGGGGGCAGGGATTCACCCCTCCACTTT.

The V gene is TRBV4-1, the J gene TRBJ1-3, with no clear D. V lost 7 bases to trimming and J lost 4 bases, with 20 bases between them. Germline V gene lookup returns CDR1 MGHRA and CDR2 YSYEKL. This CDR3 is 16 amino acids long. The CDR3 DNA reads TGCGCCAGCACCGATTATGGTGGCCGTCGAGGAAACACCATATATTTT. Its protein product is CASTDYGGRRGNTIYF.

The genes are TRBV5-1 and TRBJ1-1; a possible D gene is TRBD1 (5 bases). Trimming cost V 6 bases and J 1 base, with 13 bases left between them. The CDR3 runs 14 residues. CDR1 SGHRS and CDR2 YFSETQ come from the germline V gene. The DNA for the CDR3 is TGCGCCAGCACGGGGGATTTGGGGAACACTGAAGCTTTCTTT. This encodes CASTGDLGNTEAFF.

CDR3 in amino acids: CASSRRTGGNSPLHF. Written as DNA, the CDR3 is TGTGCCAGCAGTCGAAGGACAGGGGGGAATTCACCCCTCCACTTT. This rearrangement joins TRBV6-5 to TRBJ1-6, with 10 bases matching TRBD1. J was trimmed by 7 bases and V by 5 bases; bases with no gene match: 5. This CDR3 is 15 amino acids long. The germline V gene has CDR1 MNHEY and CDR2 SVGAGI.